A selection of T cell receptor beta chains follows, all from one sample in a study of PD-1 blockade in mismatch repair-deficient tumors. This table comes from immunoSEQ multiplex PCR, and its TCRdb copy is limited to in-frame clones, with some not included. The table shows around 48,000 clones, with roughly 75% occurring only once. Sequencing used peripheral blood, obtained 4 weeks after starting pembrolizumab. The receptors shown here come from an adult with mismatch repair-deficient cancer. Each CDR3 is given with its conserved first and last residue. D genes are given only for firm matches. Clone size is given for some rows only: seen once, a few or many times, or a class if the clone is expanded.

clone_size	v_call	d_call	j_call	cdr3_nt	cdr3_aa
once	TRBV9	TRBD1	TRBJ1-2	TGTGCCAGCAGCGTTAGAGACAGGGAGGGTGGCTACACCTTC	CASSVRDREGGYTF
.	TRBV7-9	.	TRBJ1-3	TGTGCCAGCAGCCAAAAAGGGTCCCCGGATTGGGGAAACACCATATATTTT	CASSQKGSPDWGNTIYF
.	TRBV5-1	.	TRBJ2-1	TGCGCCAGCAGCTTGTTACAAAACAATGAGCAGTTCTTC	CASSLLQNNEQFF
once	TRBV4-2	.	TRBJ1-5	TGTGCCAGCAGCCAACCCGGACAGATAAATCAGCCCCAGCATTTT	CASSQPGQINQPQHF
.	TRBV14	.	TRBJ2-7	TGTGCCAGCAGCCAATATAGCGACAGTGGGGGGCAGTACTTC	CASSQYSDSGGQYF
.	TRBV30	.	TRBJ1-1	TGTGCCTGGTCCCTGAGGGGGGAAGCTTTCTTT	CAWSLRGEAFF
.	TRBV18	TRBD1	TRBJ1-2	TGTGCCAGCTCCCCCAGACAGGGGGCTGACCTATCGACCGGCTACACCTTC	CASSPRQGADLSTGYTF
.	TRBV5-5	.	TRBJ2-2	TGTGCCAGCAGCTTGGTACAGGGGAGGGTCACCGGGGAGCTGTTTTTT	CASSLVQGRVTGELFF
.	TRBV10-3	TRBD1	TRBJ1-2	TGTGCCATCAGTGACCGGGACAGAATGCACACCTTC	CAISDRDRMHTF
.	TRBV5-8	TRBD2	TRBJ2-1	TGTGCCAGCAATGTCTGGCGGGAGGGCGACGAGCAGTTCTTC	CASNVWREGDEQFF